This is a list of T cell receptor beta chains from one sample in a study of memory CD4+ T cells and cytomegalovirus serostatus. Clones were sequenced by immunoSEQ multiplex PCR, and TCRdb holds only the in-frame ones, with some missing. The profile covers around 50,000 clones, with 60% to 80% appearing a single time and 0.65% to 0.85% taken by the ten largest. The sequencing sample was made of memory CD4+ T cells from blood. These receptors all stem from an adult in good health and CMV-seronegative. CDR3s leave out the opening cysteine and the closing phenylalanine or tryptophan.

V | CDR3
TRBV23-1 | ASSQSPGPQGNHEQF
TRBV29-1 | SVEGGGLGYT
TRBV6-5 | ASKGGGTDTQY
TRBV14 | ASRRQGY
TRBV5-1 | ASSAIEESYEQY
TRBV4-2 | ASSQDQLYTGELF
TRBV7-7 | ASSLTDPGELF
TRBV27 | ASSSAGVTRLVPDTQY
TRBV30 | AWSSGNGREQY
TRBV29-1 | SVDRVLYTEQF
TRBV6-4 | ATRGLRGYT
TRBV28 | ASRGANSGNTIY
TRBV6-1 | ASSDTGGRPSGNTIY
TRBV30 | AYGRLDRDLYGYT
TRBV9 | ASSPRQGVIYNEQF
TRBV2 | ASARDSKNIQY
TRBV5-6 | ASSGGGAKNIQY
TRBV5-8 | ASRRLDTQY
TRBV30 | AWRPNRDTNSGNTIY
TRBV4-1 | ASSTMDRENTEAF
TRBV2 | ASSGLADPYNEQF
TRBV2 | ASSQDRKGTDTQY
TRBV28 | ASTPPQGRRASGYT
TRBV9 | ASSVDSRDGYT
TRBV10-3 | AISERGLAVTDTQY
TRBV19 | ASNTGTEPSGANVLT
TRBV2 | ASSKGQGNTEAF
TRBV30 | AWSEGSRIEAF